The rows below give T cell receptor beta chains drawn from one sample of a study of identical twins. TCRdb re-called the 5' RACE reads with MiXCR, one entry per CDR3 protein. The repertoire has around 230,000 distinct CDR3 sequences, around 9.6% of them found once; the top ten carry approximately 5.1%. The sample comprised memory (CD45RO+) T cells sorted from blood. The receptors were gathered from a woman aged 18-29 years in good health. Both conserved end residues are trimmed from each CDR3. The D gene is left open where the match is weak.

J: TRBJ1-2; V: TRBV15; D: TRBD1; CDR3: ATSNGQGNYGYT
J: TRBJ1-2; V: TRBV10-3; D: TRBD1; CDR3: AISESQGASYT
J: TRBJ2-2; V: TRBV7-9; D: TRBD1; CDR3: ASSSTGEKRNTGELF
J: TRBJ2-1; V: TRBV5-1; D: .; CDR3: ASAQLLGMGDNEQF
J: TRBJ2-5; V: TRBV6-5; D: TRBD2; CDR3: ASSYGLAGGQETQY
J: TRBJ2-7; V: TRBV7-2; D: .; CDR3: ASSHSGTSYEQY
J: TRBJ1-1; V: TRBV23-1; D: .; CDR3: ASNGEAF
J: TRBJ2-7; V: TRBV11-2; D: .; CDR3: ASSLGQDTSYEQY
J: TRBJ1-3; V: TRBV7-3; D: .; CDR3: ASSLMGAAGNTIY
J: TRBJ1-6; V: TRBV6-1; D: .; CDR3: ASTPRSDSPLH
J: TRBJ2-3; V: TRBV20-1; D: TRBD2; CDR3: SAREGLGVTDTQY
J: TRBJ1-2; V: TRBV7-2; D: .; CDR3: ASIAQGSYGYT
J: TRBJ2-6; V: TRBV14; D: .; CDR3: ASSPGVVSGANVLT
J: TRBJ1-2; V: TRBV9; D: .; CDR3: ASSHVQGVVDGYT
J: TRBJ2-2; V: TRBV12-3/TRBV12-4; D: TRBD2; CDR3: ASRGTSNTGELF
J: TRBJ2-4; V: TRBV20-1; D: .; CDR3: SARDHTAKNIQY
J: TRBJ2-1; V: TRBV14; D: .; CDR3: ASSPWTNVGQF
J: TRBJ2-2; V: TRBV30; D: .; CDR3: AWKFGWADGELF
J: TRBJ2-7; V: TRBV6-1; D: .; CDR3: ADLYEQY
J: TRBJ2-3; V: TRBV7-6; D: .; CDR3: ASSLSGSPYTDTQY
J: TRBJ1-1; V: TRBV20-1; D: .; CDR3: SAHNLNTEAF
J: TRBJ1-1; V: TRBV16; D: TRBD1; CDR3: ASSPWTGGSNTEAF
J: TRBJ2-2; V: TRBV7-6; D: .; CDR3: ASSLAGGQNTGELF
J: TRBJ1-1; V: TRBV2; D: .; CDR3: ASGQNTEAF
J: TRBJ2-6; V: TRBV5-6; D: .; CDR3: ASSFRVISGANVLT
J: TRBJ2-1; V: TRBV5-4; D: TRBD2; CDR3: ASTHSGRAGDEQF